Presented here are 23 T cell receptor beta chains from one specimen sequenced in a study of blood T cell repertoires in COVID-19. Sequencing used immunoSEQ multiplex PCR; TCRdb keeps in-frame clones, though not all of them. The data hold under 80,000 clones, with 85% to 90% observed a single time. Material for sequencing was peripheral blood. These receptors were taken from a man older than 75 in a cohort sampled during active COVID-19.

The chain links TRBV20-1 to TRBJ2-7; possibly TRBD1 for D (7 bases). The CDR3 has 13 amino acids. The germline V gene encodes CDR1 DFQATT and CDR2 SNEGSKA (reference sequence). Trimming shortened V by 3 bases and J by 4 bases, and 13 bases separated the two germline ends. CDR3: CSASSQGGYEQYF. CDR3 nucleotides: TGCAGTGCTAGTAGTCAGGGGGGTTACGAGCAGTACTTC.

The gene calls are TRBV6-2 or TRBV6-3 and TRBJ2-3; possibly TRBD2 for D (6 bases). Trimming left V 5 bases short and J 5 bases short, with 14 bases between. This CDR3 is built from 14 residues. Germline CDR1 and CDR2: MNHEY and SVGEGT. CDR3 residues: CASSRPGLGDTQYF. In DNA form, the CDR3 reads TGTGCCAGCAGTCGGCCGGGACTCGGAGATACGCAGTATTTT.

The chain has TRBV5-1 and TRBJ2-3; 7 nucleotides agree with TRBD2. The germline CDR1 and CDR2 sequences are SGHRS and YFSETQ. Trimming at V came to 4 bases and at J to 4 bases, leaving 3 bases not matched to a gene. CDR3 length: 13 residues. Here the CDR3 reads CASSPAGADTQYF. Written as DNA, the CDR3 is TGCGCCAGCAGCCCTGCGGGGGCAGATACGCAGTATTTT.

The V call is TRBV2, the J call TRBJ2-5; 8 bases are shared with TRBD1. The CDR3 length is 14 residues. Germline V gene lookup returns CDR1 SNHLY and CDR2 FYNNEI. V lost 8 bases to trimming and J lost 0 bases; unmatched junction nucleotides: 5. CDR3 nucleotides: TGTGCCAGCGGAGGACAGGGACACCAAGAGACCCAGTACTTC. Translation: CASGGQGHQETQYF.

The genes are TRBV4-2 and TRBJ2-3, with D perhaps matching TRBD1 (5 bases). The CDR3 is 14 amino acids. Trimming took 6 bases from V and 1 from J, leaving 11 bases between them. Per germline, CDR1 LGHNA and CDR2 YNFKEQ. The CDR3 DNA sequence: TGTGCCAGCAGTTTCAGGGAAGGCACAGATACGCAGTATTTT. It specifies CASSFREGTDTQYF.

This chain uses TRBV11-2 with TRBJ2-7, with D possibly TRBD1 on 5 matching bases. Trimming took off 1 base at V and 0 bases at J, with 10 bases between the two ends. CDR3 length equals 15 residues. Looked up from germline, CDR1 is SGHAT and CDR2 is FQNNGV. CDR3 in DNA: TGTGCCAGCAGCTTAGGACAGTCCTCCTCCTACGAGCAGTACGTC. Translated, it gives CASSLGQSSSYEQYV.

The rearrangement joins TRBV23-1 to TRBJ2-1, with TRBD2 matching over 7 bases. TRBV23-1 is reported as an ORF; its role is uncertain. J gave up 6 bases and V 7 bases, and 6 bases lay outside the gene matches. The CDR3 consists of 13 residues. The CDR3 is CASTKWGGNEQFF. CDR3 DNA sequence: TGCGCCAGCACCAAATGGGGGGGCAATGAGCAGTTCTTC.

V usage is TRBV5-4 and J usage is TRBJ2-2, with D hard to call. The CDR3 has 15 residues. CDR1 is SGHNT and CDR2 is YYREEE in the germline V gene (reference sequence). Trimming pared 3 bases from V and 0 bases from J, leaving 9 bases between. CDR3 nucleotides: TGTGCCAGCAGCTCCACACGGGCGAACACCGGGGAGCTGTTTTTT. This codes for CASSSTRANTGELFF.

This clone came up once. The rearrangement joins TRBV4-2 to TRBJ2-2, with 10 bases that match TRBD2. Germline values: CDR1 LGHNA, CDR2 YNFKEQ. The junction had 3 bases not matched to a gene; V was cut back by 0 bases and J by 5 bases. The CDR3 sequence is 16 residues long. CDR3 region: CASSQDPSGGTGELFF. The CDR3 DNA reads TGTGCCAGCAGCCAAGATCCTAGCGGGGGAACCGGGGAGCTGTTTTTT.

The V and J genes are TRBV7-9 and TRBJ2-3, with D unclear. The CDR3 is 13 amino acids. Trimming took 5 bases from V and 5 from J, leaving 11 bases between them. Germline V gene sequence: CDR1 SEHNR, CDR2 FQNEAQ (reference sequence). The CDR3 loop reads CASSARYLDTQYF. CDR3 sequence (DNA): TGTGCCAGCAGCGCCCGATACTTAGATACGCAGTATTTT. Full variable domain (remainder filled in from reference TRBV7-9 and TRBJ2-3): DTGVSQNPRHKITKRGQNVTFRCDPISEHNRLYWYRQTLGQGPEFLTYFQNEAQLEKSRLLSDRFSAERPKGSFSTLEIQRTEQGDSAMYLCASSARYLDTQYFGPGTRLTVL.

The chain couples TRBV27 to TRBJ1-2; 9 positions agree with TRBD1. The CDR3 spans 15 residues. J was trimmed by 3 bases and V by 7 bases; bases with no gene match: 9. Germline V gene lookup returns CDR1 MNHEY and CDR2 SMNVEV (reference sequence). CDR3 nucleotide sequence: TGTGCCAGCACCCCCACAGGGGGCAAGGACTATGGCTACACCTTC. It translates to CASTPTGGKDYGYTF.

The chain has TRBV11-1 and TRBJ2-3; 14 nucleotides align to TRBD2. This CDR3 contains 16 residues. Germline assignment: CDR1 SGHAT and CDR2 FQDESV (reference sequence). V lost 5 bases and J lost 5; bases outside the gene matches: 6. CDR3 bases: TGTGCCAGCAGCGGTCGACTAGCGGGGGGGAAAGATACGCAGTATTTT. Translating it yields CASSGRLAGGKDTQYF. The full variable domain, in which reference TRBV11-1 and TRBJ2-3 provide the parts outside the CDR3, is EAEVAQSPRYKITEKSQAVAFWCDPISGHATLYWYRQILGQGPELLVQFQDESVVDDSQLPKDRFSAERLKGVDSTLKIQPAELGDSAMYLCASSGRLAGGKDTQYFGPGTRLTVL.

The chain joins TRBV9 to TRBJ2-3, with 10 bases aligning to TRBD2. The CDR3 covers 19 residues. CDR1 and CDR2 (germline): SGDLS, YYNGEE. V gave up 0 bases and J gave up 3 bases; unmatched junction bases: 13. In nucleotides, the CDR3 is TGTGCCAGCAGCGTAGTTCTATTGGGAGCGGGGGGGCGGACAGATACGCAGTATTTT. Its protein is CASSVVLLGAGGRTDTQYF.

V and J are TRBV19 and TRBJ2-5; D is undetermined. Germline values: CDR1 LNHDA, CDR2 SQIVND (reference sequence). The CDR3 sequence is 12 residues long. V was cut by 4 bases and J by 5 bases, with 8 bases left in between. The CDR3 coding sequence is TGTGCCAGTAGTACCACCAGGGAGACCCAGTACTTC. Translated, it gives CASSTTRETQYF.

The chain has TRBV6-2 or TRBV6-3 and TRBJ2-5; D perhaps matches TRBD2 (6 bases). The germline V gene encodes CDR1 MNHEY and CDR2 SVGEGT. This CDR3 contains 15 residues. Trimming shortened V by 6 bases and J by 2 bases, and 16 bases separated the two germline ends. The CDR3 region is CASSRGVEGQETQYF. The DNA for the CDR3 is TGTGCCAGCAGCCGAGGGGTGGAGGGGCAAGAGACCCAGTACTTC.

The chain uses TRBV5-6 and TRBJ1-6; D may be TRBD1 (5 bases). Trimming took off 3 bases at V and 7 bases at J, with 17 bases between the two ends. Germline loops: CDR1 SGHDT, CDR2 YYEEEE. The CDR3 loop spans 16 amino acids. Here the CDR3 DNA reads TGTGCCAGCAGCTCGCGAAGTTCGGGGGGAAATTCACCCCTCCACTTT. Translating gives CASSSRSSGGNSPLHF.

V gene TRBV5-6 combines with J gene TRBJ2-7, with a weak D call TRBD2 (6 bases). CDR3 size: 12 residues. Germline CDR1 SGHDT, CDR2 YYEEEE. V was trimmed by 4 bases and J by 4 bases, leaving 9 bases between them. As DNA, the CDR3 is TGTGCCAGCAGCCTGCGGGGTTACGAGCAGTACTTC. As protein: CASSLRGYEQYF. The variable domain in full, completed from reference TRBV5-6 and TRBJ2-7, reads DAGVTQSPTHLIKTRGQQVTLRCSPKSGHDTVSWYQQALGQGPQFIFQYYEEEERQRGNFPDRFSGHQFPNYSSELNVNALLLGDSALYLCASSLRGYEQYFGPGTRLTVT.

The chain is built from TRBV5-1 and TRBJ2-1; 8 bases are a match to TRBD1. J was trimmed by 8 bases and V by 2 bases; bases with no gene match: 12. This CDR3 is built from 16 residues. Germline loops: CDR1 SGHRS, CDR2 YFSETQ. CDR3 sequence (DNA): TGCGCCAGCAGCTTTACTGGACAGGGCCGTTCGTATGAGCAGTTCTTC. It specifies CASSFTGQGRSYEQFF.

V gene TRBV29-1 combines with J gene TRBJ1-1, with D possibly TRBD1 on 6 matching bases. Germline-derived CDR1 and CDR2 are SQVTM and ANQGSEA. Trimming took off 3 bases at V and 0 bases at J, with 20 bases between the two ends. The length of the CDR3 is 17 residues. For the CDR3, the DNA is TGCAGCGTTGACCGAAGAGGCGTCAGGGGACTGAACACTGAAGCTTTCTTT. Its protein product is CSVDRRGVRGLNTEAFF.

The J gene is TRBJ2-2, the V gene TRBV6-5, with unresolved D. Germline V gene lookup returns CDR1 MNHEY and CDR2 SVGAGI. The germline V and J ends were trimmed by 11 bases and 0 bases, with 10 bases remaining between them. The CDR3 contains 13 residues. The CDR3 loop is CAGTDPNTGELFF. In nucleotides, the CDR3 is TGTGCCGGAACAGACCCGAACACCGGGGAGCTGTTTTTT.

This clone was observed a single time. The genes are TRBV29-1 and TRBJ1-1; TRBD1 is a possible D gene (5 bases). There are 14 residues in the CDR3. V gave up 6 bases and J gave up 1 base, with 15 bases separating them. The germline CDR1 and CDR2 sequences are SQVTM and ANQGSEA. The CDR3: CSVGRGGPNTEAFF. CDR3 sequence (DNA): TGCAGCGTGGGGCGGGGCGGGCCGAACACTGAAGCTTTCTTT.

The rearrangement uses TRBV5-3 and TRBJ1-4; no reliable D call. TRBV5-3 is identified as an open reading frame with a role that is uncertain. V dropped 0 bases and J dropped 6 bases, with 9 bases sitting between them. This CDR3 region has 14 residues. In nucleotides, the CDR3 is TGTGCCAGAAGCTTGGTTCGAGAGTATGAAAAACTGTTTTTT. It codes for CARSLVREYEKLFF.

This rearrangement joins TRBV13 to TRBJ1-4; possible D gene TRBD1, 5 bases. Between the trimmed V and J ends, which lost 5 bases and 1 base, there was a span of 14 bases. This CDR3 region has 16 residues. The V gene's germline CDR1 is PRHDT and CDR2 FYEKMQ (reference sequence). This chain's CDR3 is CASSVRRTLTNEKLFF. The DNA of the CDR3 is TGTGCCAGCAGCGTGCGACGGACACTAACTAATGAAAAACTGTTTTTT.